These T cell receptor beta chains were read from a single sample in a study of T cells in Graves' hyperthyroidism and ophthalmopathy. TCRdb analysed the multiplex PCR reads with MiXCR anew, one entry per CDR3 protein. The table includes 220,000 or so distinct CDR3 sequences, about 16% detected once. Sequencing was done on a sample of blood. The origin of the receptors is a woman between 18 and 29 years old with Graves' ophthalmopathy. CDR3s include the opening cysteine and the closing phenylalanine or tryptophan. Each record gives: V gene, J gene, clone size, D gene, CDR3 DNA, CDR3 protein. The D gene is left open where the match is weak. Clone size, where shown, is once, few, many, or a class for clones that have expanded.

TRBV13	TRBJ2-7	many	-	TGTGCCAGCAGCTTAGGCCGGTACTACGAGCAGTACTTC	CASSLGRYYEQYF
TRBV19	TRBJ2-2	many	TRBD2	TGTGCCAGTAGTCCCTACAGAAGCGGGAGCAACACCGGGGAGCTGTTTTTT	CASSPYRSGSNTGELFF
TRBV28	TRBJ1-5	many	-	TGTGCCAGCAGTTTATCCTATCAGCCCCAGCATTTT	CASSLSYQPQHF
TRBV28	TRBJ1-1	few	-	TGTGCCAGCAGTCGATCAGGGCTTCGGTGGCTGGACACTGAAGCTTTCTTT	CASSRSGLRWLDTEAFF
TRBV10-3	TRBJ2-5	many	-	TGTGCCATCAGGAGAGTAGAAGGAGAGACCCAGTACTTC	CAIRRVEGETQYF
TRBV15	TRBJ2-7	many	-	TGTGCCACCAGCGTCCAGCCACGGGACAAGAGCTCCTACGAGCAGTACTTC	CATSVQPRDKSSYEQYF
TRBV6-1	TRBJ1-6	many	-	TGTGCCAGCAGTGAAGATTCGGGGTCACCCCTCCACTTT	CASSEDSGSPLHF
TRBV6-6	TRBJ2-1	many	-	TGTGCCAGCAGTTACTCGTCCTCCATTTCCTACAATGAGCAGTTCTTC	CASSYSSSISYNEQFF
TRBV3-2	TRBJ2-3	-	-	TGTGCCAGCAGCCAAGACATTAAGCGGGAGGAGACAGATACGCAGTATTTT	CASSQDIKREETDTQYF
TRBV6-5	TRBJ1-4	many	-	TGTGCCAGCAGCCCTTACATGGGCTCGGATGAAAAACTGTTTTTT	CASSPYMGSDEKLFF